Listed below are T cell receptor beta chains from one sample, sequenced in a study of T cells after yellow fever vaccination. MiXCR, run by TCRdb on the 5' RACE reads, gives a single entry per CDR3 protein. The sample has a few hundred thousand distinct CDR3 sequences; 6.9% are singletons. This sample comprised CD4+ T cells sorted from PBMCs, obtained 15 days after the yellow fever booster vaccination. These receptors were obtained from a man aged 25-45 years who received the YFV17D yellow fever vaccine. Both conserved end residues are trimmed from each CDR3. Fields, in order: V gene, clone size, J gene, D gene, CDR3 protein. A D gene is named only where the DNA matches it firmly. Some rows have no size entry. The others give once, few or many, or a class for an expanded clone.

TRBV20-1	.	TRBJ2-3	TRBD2	SANLLRTSYRTDTQY
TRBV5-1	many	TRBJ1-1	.	ASSLAQRMNTEAF
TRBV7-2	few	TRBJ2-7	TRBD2	ASSISGNPSYEQY
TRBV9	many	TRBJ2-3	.	ASSSAPTDTQY
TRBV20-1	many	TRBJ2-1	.	SALDVTRSSYNEQF
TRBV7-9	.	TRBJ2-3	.	ASSFGQQGTQY
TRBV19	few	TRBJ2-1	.	ASSIVPPLVAKVEQF
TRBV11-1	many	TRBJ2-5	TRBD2	ASSLRDWTSGGKRKETQY
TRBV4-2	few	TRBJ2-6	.	ASSQEITGTGANVLT
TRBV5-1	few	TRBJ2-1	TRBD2	ASTLLLADSYNEQF